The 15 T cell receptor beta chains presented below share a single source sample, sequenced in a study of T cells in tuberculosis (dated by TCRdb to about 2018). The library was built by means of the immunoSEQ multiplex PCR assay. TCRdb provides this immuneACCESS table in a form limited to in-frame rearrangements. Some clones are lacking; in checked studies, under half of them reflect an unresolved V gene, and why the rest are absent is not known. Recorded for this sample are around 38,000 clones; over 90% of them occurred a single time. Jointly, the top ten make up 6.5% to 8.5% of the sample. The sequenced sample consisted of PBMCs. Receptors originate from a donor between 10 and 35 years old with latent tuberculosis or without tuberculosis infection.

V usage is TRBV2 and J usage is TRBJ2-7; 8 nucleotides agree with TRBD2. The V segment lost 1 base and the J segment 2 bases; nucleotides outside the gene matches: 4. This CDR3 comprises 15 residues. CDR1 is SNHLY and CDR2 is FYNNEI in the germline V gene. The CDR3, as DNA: TGTGCCAGCAGTGAAGAGATGGGACTAGCCTACGAGCAGTACTTC. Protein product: CASSEEMGLAYEQYF.

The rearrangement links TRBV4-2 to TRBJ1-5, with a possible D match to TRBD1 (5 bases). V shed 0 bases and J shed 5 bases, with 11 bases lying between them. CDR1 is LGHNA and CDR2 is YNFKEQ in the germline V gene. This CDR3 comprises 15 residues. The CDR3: CASSQDPQGDQPQHF. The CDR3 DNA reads TGTGCCAGCAGCCAAGATCCGCAGGGCGATCAGCCCCAGCATTTT.

The CDR3 sequence: CASSLPDSRDEQYF. In nucleotides, the CDR3 is TGTGCCAGCAGCTTACCGGACTCTAGGGACGAGCAGTACTTC. V gene TRBV11-2 combines with J gene TRBJ2-7; D perhaps matches TRBD2 (5 bases). Trimming removed 2 bases at V and 5 bases at J, with 13 bases between. Germline CDR1 reads SGHAT; CDR2 reads FQNNGV. The CDR3 length is 14 residues.

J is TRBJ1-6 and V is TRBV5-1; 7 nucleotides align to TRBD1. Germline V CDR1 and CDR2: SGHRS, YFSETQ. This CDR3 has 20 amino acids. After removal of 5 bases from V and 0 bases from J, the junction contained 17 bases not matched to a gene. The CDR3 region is CASSRRTPGTASSYNSPLHF. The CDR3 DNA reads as TGCGCCAGCAGTCGTCGAACCCCCGGGACAGCGAGCTCCTATAATTCACCCCTCCACTTT.

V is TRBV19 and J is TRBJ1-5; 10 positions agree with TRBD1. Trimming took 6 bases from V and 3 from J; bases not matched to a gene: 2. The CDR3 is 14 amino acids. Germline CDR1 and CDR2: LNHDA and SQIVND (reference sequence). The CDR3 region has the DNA TGTGCCAGTAGAGGGACAGGGGACAATCAGCCCCAGCATTTT. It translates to CASRGTGDNQPQHF.

The CDR3 DNA sequence: TGTGCCAGCAGCTTAGCGGGGGGTTTCTCCTACGAGCAGTACTTC. The encoded protein is CASSLAGGFSYEQYF. This sequence joins TRBV7-2 and TRBJ2-7; the D gene is possibly TRBD2 (6 bases). Trimming shortened V by 0 bases and J by 0 bases, and 9 bases separated the two germline ends. The CDR3 has 15 amino acids. Germline V CDR1 and CDR2: SGHTA, FQGNSA.

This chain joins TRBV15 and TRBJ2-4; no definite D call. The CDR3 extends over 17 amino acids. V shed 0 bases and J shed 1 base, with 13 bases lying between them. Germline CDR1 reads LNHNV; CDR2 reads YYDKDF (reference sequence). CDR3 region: CATSRDRAGRAKNIQYF. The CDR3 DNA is TGTGCCACCAGCAGAGATCGTGCAGGCCGCGCCAAAAACATTCAGTACTTC.

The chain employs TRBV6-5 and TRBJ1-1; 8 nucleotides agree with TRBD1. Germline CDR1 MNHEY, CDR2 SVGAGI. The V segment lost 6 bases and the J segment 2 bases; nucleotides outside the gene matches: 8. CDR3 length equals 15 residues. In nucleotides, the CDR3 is TGTGCCAGCAGCCGCCCGGACAGGGTAAACACTGAAGCTTTCTTT. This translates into CASSRPDRVNTEAFF.

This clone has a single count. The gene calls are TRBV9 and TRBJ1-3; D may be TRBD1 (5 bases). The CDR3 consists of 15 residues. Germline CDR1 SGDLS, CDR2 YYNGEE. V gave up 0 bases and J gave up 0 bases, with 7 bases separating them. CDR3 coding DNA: TGTGCCAGCAGCGTAGCAGGGATCTCTGGAAACACCATATATTTT. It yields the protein CASSVAGISGNTIYF.

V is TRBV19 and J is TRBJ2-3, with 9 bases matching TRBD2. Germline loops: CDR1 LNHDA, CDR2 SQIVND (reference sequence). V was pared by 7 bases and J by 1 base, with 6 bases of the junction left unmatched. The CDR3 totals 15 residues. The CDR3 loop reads CASIPSGEGTDTQYF. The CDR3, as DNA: TGTGCCAGTATTCCTAGCGGGGAAGGCACAGATACGCAGTATTTT. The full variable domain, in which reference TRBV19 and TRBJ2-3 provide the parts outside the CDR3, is DGGITQSPKYLFRKEGQNVTLSCEQNLNHDAMYWYRQDPGQGLRLIYYSQIVNDFQKGDIAEGYSVSREKKESFPLTVTSAQKNPTAFYLCASIPSGEGTDTQYFGPGTRLTVL.

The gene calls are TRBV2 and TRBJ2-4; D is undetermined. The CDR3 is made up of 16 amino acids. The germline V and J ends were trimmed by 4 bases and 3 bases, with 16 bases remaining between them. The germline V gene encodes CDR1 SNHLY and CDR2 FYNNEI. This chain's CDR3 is CASSALPTRRKNIQYF. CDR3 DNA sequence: TGTGCCAGCAGTGCCTTACCGACAAGGCGCAAAAACATTCAGTACTTC.

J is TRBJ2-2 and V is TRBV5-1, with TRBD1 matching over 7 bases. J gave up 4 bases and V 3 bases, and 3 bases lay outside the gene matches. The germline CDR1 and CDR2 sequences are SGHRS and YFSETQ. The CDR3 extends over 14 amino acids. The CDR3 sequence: CASSSQGSTGELFF. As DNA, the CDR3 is TGCGCCAGCAGCTCACAGGGGAGCACCGGGGAGCTGTTTTTT. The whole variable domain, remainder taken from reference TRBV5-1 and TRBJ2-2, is KAGVTQTPRYLIKTRGQQVTLSCSPISGHRSVSWYQQTPGQGLQFLFEYFSETQRNKGNFPGRFSGRQFSNSRSEMNVSTLELGDSALYLCASSSQGSTGELFFGEGSRLTVL.

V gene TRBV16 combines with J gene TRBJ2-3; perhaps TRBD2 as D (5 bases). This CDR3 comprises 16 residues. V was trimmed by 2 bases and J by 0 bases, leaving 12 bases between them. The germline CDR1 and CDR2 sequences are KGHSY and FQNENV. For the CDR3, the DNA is TGTGCCAGCAGCCAAGCGAGGACTCCTAGCACAGATACGCAGTATTTT. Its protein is CASSQARTPSTDTQYF.

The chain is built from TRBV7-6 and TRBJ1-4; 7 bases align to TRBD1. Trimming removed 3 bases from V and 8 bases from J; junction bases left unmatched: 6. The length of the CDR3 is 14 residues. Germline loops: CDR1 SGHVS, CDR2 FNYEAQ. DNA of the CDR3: TGTGCCAGCAGCTTCAGACAGGGTGGGGAAAAACTGTTTTTT. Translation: CASSFRQGGEKLFF.

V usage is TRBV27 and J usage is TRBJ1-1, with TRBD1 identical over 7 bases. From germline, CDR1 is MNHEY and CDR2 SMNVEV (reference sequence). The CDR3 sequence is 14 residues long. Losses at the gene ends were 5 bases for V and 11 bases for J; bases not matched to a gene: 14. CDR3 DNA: TGTGCCAGCAGTCCCCGGGACAGTCAAAGAGGGGCTTTCTTT. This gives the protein CASSPRDSQRGAFF.